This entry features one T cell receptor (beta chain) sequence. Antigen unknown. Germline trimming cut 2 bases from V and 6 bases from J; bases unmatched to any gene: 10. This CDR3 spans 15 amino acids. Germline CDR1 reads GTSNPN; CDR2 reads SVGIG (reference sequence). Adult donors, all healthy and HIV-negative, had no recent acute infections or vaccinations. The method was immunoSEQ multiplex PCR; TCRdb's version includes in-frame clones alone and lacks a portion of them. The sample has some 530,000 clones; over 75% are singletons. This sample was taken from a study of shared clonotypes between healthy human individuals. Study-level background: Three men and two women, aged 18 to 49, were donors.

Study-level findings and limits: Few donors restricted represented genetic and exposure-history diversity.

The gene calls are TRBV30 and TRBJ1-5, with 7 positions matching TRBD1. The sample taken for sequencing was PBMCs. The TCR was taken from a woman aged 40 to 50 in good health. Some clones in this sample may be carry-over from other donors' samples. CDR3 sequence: CAWSIGTRGSQPQHF. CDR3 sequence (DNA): TGTGCCTGGAGTATCGGCACCAGGGGGAGTCAGCCCCAGCATTTT.